This T cell receptor (beta chain) stems from a study of identical twins. The germline V gene has CDR1 SGHTA and CDR2 FQGTGA. There are 15 residues in the CDR3. V gave up 4 bases and J gave up 5 bases, with 17 bases separating them. MiXCR, run by TCRdb on the 5' RACE reads, gives a single entry per CDR3 protein. The sample carries 700,000 to 950,000 distinct CDR3 sequences, more than 9% recorded once. This same sample was also taken into another study, of yellow fever vaccine responses in identical twins.

The receptor was isolated from a young woman in good health. This sequence joins TRBV7-3 and TRBJ2-5; D might be TRBD2 (5 bases). The sample was PBMCs. CDR3 amino acids: CASSSLLGPGETQYF. CDR3 in DNA: TGTGCCAGCAGCTCCCTACTAGGACCGGGGGAGACCCAGTACTTC.